Below, 28 T cell receptor beta chains from the same sample are listed, as sequenced in a study of T cells after yellow fever vaccination. TCRdb called the 5' RACE reads again in MiXCR, with one record for every CDR3 protein. Of some 340,000 distinct CDR3 sequences listed, about 10% are singletons. This specimen consisted of CD4+ T cells sorted from PBMCs, obtained 45 days after the yellow fever booster vaccination. These receptors were taken from a man younger than 35 who received the YFV17D yellow fever vaccine.

Details on this clonotype: The junction and the germline gene differ at one end; a read error may be behind it. The rearrangement joins TRBV27 to TRBJ2-1; 10 bases map to TRBD1. This CDR3 has 15 residues. Germline lookup yields CDR1 MNHEY and CDR2 SMNVEV (reference sequence). Here the CDR3 reads CASSLTGGAYNVQFF. CDR3 DNA sequence: TGTGCCAGCAGTCTGACAGGGGGCGCCTACAATGTGCAGTTCTTC.

The V gene is TRBV24-1, the J gene TRBJ1-2; D call uncertain. Germline-derived CDR1 and CDR2 are KGHDR and SFDVKD. V was clipped by 0 bases and J by 4 bases, with 2 bases between them. CDR3 length: 12 residues. DNA of the CDR3: TGTGCCACCAGTGATTTGCGCTATGGCTACACCTTC. Protein sequence: CATSDLRYGYTF.

The chain carries TRBV16 and TRBJ1-2; a possible D gene is TRBD1 (6 bases). The CDR3 is 15 amino acids. Trimming left V 0 bases short and J 4 bases short, with 12 bases between. The V gene's germline CDR1 is KGHSY and CDR2 FQNENV. The CDR3 sequence is CASSQSRGGPYGYTF. The CDR3 nucleotides are TGTGCCAGCAGCCAATCGAGGGGGGGCCCCTATGGCTACACCTTC.

The table lists this clonotype with a few counts. The gene calls are TRBV28 and TRBJ2-7, with 9 bases aligning to TRBD1. CDR3 size: 16 residues. Germline CDR1 is MDHEN and CDR2 is SYDVKM. V lost 10 bases to trimming and J lost 0 bases; unmatched junction nucleotides: 13. The CDR3 bases are TGTGCCACCACGAGAGGTGGGGGACAGGGCTCCTACGAGCAGTACTTC. It translates to CATTRGGGQGSYEQYF.

The rearrangement joins TRBV6-5 to TRBJ1-2; the D gene is possibly TRBD1 (5 bases). Germline lookup yields CDR1 MNHEY and CDR2 SVGAGI. The V gene lost 2 bases and the J gene lost 4 bases, with 8 bases spanning the gap. The CDR3 is 13 amino acids. The CDR3 region has the DNA TGTGCCAGCAGTTACCGGGACCTCTATGGCTACACCTTC. This codes for CASSYRDLYGYTF.

The chain couples TRBV5-6 to TRBJ2-2, with D unclear. This CDR3 region has 13 residues. The ends were cut back, 4 bases at V and 6 bases at J, with 10 bases in the middle. Germline V gene lookup returns CDR1 SGHDT and CDR2 YYEEEE. The CDR3 loop reads CASSLTSAGELFF. The DNA for the CDR3 is TGTGCCAGCAGCCTTACCTCGGCCGGGGAGCTGTTTTTT.

This clonotype showed up just a few times. The chain couples TRBV5-6 to TRBJ2-1; weak D call: TRBD2 (5 bases). V dropped 0 bases and J dropped 0 bases, with 13 bases sitting between them. From germline, CDR1 is SGHDT and CDR2 YYEEEE. The CDR3 sequence is 17 residues long. The CDR3 nucleotides read TGTGCCAGCAGCTTGGCCGGACTCGCGAGCTCCTACAATGAGCAGTTCTTC. The encoded protein is CASSLAGLASSYNEQFF.

In its sample, this clonotype was seen a few times. The V and J genes are TRBV11-2 and TRBJ1-4, with D uncertain. Looked up from germline, CDR1 is SGHAT and CDR2 is FQNNGV. Trimming removed 6 bases from V and 3 bases from J, with 17 bases in between. The CDR3 loop spans 16 amino acids. Written as DNA, the CDR3 is TGTGCCAGCAGTTACCCCGGCGGGCAGCCTAATGAAAAACTGTTTTTT. This encodes CASSYPGGQPNEKLFF.

This clonotype occurred a few times. The V call is TRBV24-1, the J call TRBJ1-5; possibly TRBD1 for D (6 bases). CDR1 KGHDR and CDR2 SFDVKD come from the germline V gene. Trimming shortened V by 9 bases and J by 2 bases, and 10 bases separated the two germline ends. This CDR3 spans 13 amino acids. The CDR3 here is CATGGGGNQPQHF. CDR3 nucleotide sequence: TGTGCCACCGGGGGCGGGGGCAATCAGCCCCAGCATTTT.

This clonotype was detected many times. This sequence joins TRBV10-3 and TRBJ1-2, with D maybe TRBD1 (5 bases). CDR1 and CDR2 from the germline V gene are ENHRY and SYGVKD. The CDR3 runs 14 residues. The V gene lost 6 bases and the J gene lost 3 bases, with 14 bases spanning the gap. CDR3 amino acids: CAIRSDTQDYGYTF. DNA for the CDR3: TGTGCCATCAGGTCGGACACGCAGGACTATGGCTACACCTTC.

V usage is TRBV29-1 and J usage is TRBJ1-2; D gene ambiguous. This CDR3 region has 13 residues. Germline CDR1 reads SQVTM; CDR2 reads ANQGSEA. V lost 2 bases and J 8 bases, leaving 15 bases between the germline ends. Written as DNA, the CDR3 is TGCAGCGTTGAATCGGTGGGGAGTGGAGGCTACACCTTC. Protein product: CSVESVGSGGYTF.

This clonotype was observed at least ten times. J is TRBJ2-2 and V is TRBV4-3, with TRBD1 matching over 7 bases. The CDR3 loop spans 17 amino acids. CDR1 and CDR2 from the germline V gene are LGHNA and YSLEER. Trimming at V came to 0 bases and at J to 4 bases, leaving 8 bases not matched to a gene. The CDR3 spells CASSQEGGAPVTGELFF. The CDR3 DNA reads as TGCGCCAGCAGCCAAGAAGGGGGCGCCCCGGTCACCGGGGAGCTGTTTTTT.

This clonotype showed up just a few times. This chain uses TRBV19 with TRBJ1-2; 7 bases are shared with TRBD1. This CDR3 has 15 residues. Germline loops: CDR1 LNHDA, CDR2 SQIVND (reference sequence). The J segment lost 7 bases and the V segment lost 4 bases, leaving 12 bases of the junction unmatched. The CDR3 sequence is CASSNPDRVAAGYTF. As DNA, the CDR3 is TGTGCCAGTAGTAACCCCGACAGGGTTGCGGCTGGCTACACCTTC.

The chain recombines TRBV29-1 with TRBJ2-3; the D gene is possibly TRBD1 (5 bases). The germline CDR1 and CDR2 sequences are SQVTM and ANQGSEA. V lost 3 bases and J 0 bases, leaving 13 bases between the germline ends. This CDR3 comprises 15 residues. The CDR3 nucleotides are TGCAGCGTTGATCCCGACAGCTCTAGCACAGATACGCAGTATTTT. The encoded protein is CSVDPDSSSTDTQYF.

The chain couples TRBV18 to TRBJ2-7, with 10 bases identical to TRBD2. V was pared by 6 bases and J by 10 bases, with 9 bases of the junction left unmatched. The germline gives CDR1 KGHSH, CDR2 LQKENI. The CDR3 has 13 residues. The CDR3 protein is CASSTGLAGDQYV. CDR3 nucleotide sequence: TGTGCCAGCTCTACCGGGCTAGCGGGGGACCAGTACGTC.

A few counts support this clonotype. V is TRBV12-3 or TRBV12-4 and J is TRBJ1-6, with D possibly TRBD1 on 5 matching bases. V lost 3 bases and J lost 7, with 10 bases in between. The CDR3 has 14 residues. The CDR3 nucleotides read TGTGCCAGCAGTTTGGGGGACCGGAATTCACCCCTCCACTTT. Encoded protein: CASSLGDRNSPLHF.

This clonotype occurred a few times. A read error may account for a junction end that differs from germline. The chain joins TRBV7-7 to TRBJ2-5, with D perhaps matching TRBD1 (5 bases). The germline V gene encodes CDR1 SSHAT and CDR2 FNYEAQ (reference sequence). The CDR3 loop spans 14 amino acids. CDR3 protein: CASSPQGLGETQYF. The CDR3 nucleotides read TGTGCTAGCAGCCCCCAGGGATTGGGGGAGACCCAGTACTTC.

In this sample, this clonotype turned up a few times. This chain joins TRBV10-3 and TRBJ1-4, with no clear D. CDR1 is ENHRY, CDR2 SYGVKD, per germline. V was clipped by 4 bases and J by 0 bases, with 6 bases between them. This CDR3 is built from 14 residues. In DNA, the CDR3 is TGTGCCATCAGTGGGGCAGCAACTAATGAAAAACTGTTTTTT. This encodes CAISGAATNEKLFF.

This clonotype was detected once. V gene TRBV18 combines with J gene TRBJ2-3; 8 bases line up with TRBD2. Unmatched junction bases numbered 6, after V lost 3 bases and J lost 7 bases. The CDR3 consists of 14 residues. Germline lookup yields CDR1 KGHSH and CDR2 LQKENI. The CDR3 coding sequence is TGTGCCAGCTCACCCAGCGGGGGTACAAATACGCAGTATTTT. This encodes CASSPSGGTNTQYF.

The chain combines TRBV29-1 with TRBJ2-7; tentative D call: TRBD1 (5 bases). The CDR3 length is 12 residues. Germline V gene sequence: CDR1 SQVTM, CDR2 ANQGSEA. The ends were cut back, 3 bases at V and 0 bases at J, with 6 bases in the middle. The CDR3 loop is CSVDTGSYEQYF. CDR3 DNA sequence: TGCAGCGTTGACACAGGCTCCTACGAGCAGTACTTC.

This clonotype appeared many times. V usage is TRBV3-1 and J usage is TRBJ1-1; tentatively, D is TRBD1 (5 bases). CDR1 and CDR2 (germline): LGHDT, YNNKEL (reference sequence). V dropped 8 bases and J dropped 5 bases, with 15 bases sitting between them. This CDR3 comprises 13 residues. CDR3 amino acids: CASGFGRTTEAFF. The CDR3 DNA is TGTGCCAGCGGCTTTGGCAGGACAACTGAAGCTTTCTTT.

As DNA, the CDR3 is TGTGCCAGCAGCCTAAGGAGGACAGGGTACACCGGGGAGCTGTTTTTT. Translating gives CASSLRRTGYTGELFF. This chain connects TRBV11-3 to TRBJ2-2, with 8 bases fitting TRBD1. The trim removed 5 bases at V and 3 bases at J, leaving 8 bases unmatched. The CDR3 is 16 residues long. CDR1 and CDR2 (germline): SGHNT, YENEEA.

This chain joins TRBV4-3 and TRBJ1-2; no definite D call. Germline V gene lookup returns CDR1 LGHNA and CDR2 YSLEER. The V gene lost 1 base and the J gene lost 7 bases, with 13 bases spanning the gap. This CDR3 region has 14 residues. The CDR3 spells CASSQVFAQRGYTF. CDR3 nucleotides: TGCGCCAGCAGCCAAGTCTTCGCCCAGCGTGGCTACACCTTC.

V usage is TRBV7-2 and J usage is TRBJ2-2; 8 bases map to TRBD1. Looked up from germline, CDR1 is SGHTA and CDR2 is FQGNSA. Germline trimming cut 5 bases from V and 4 bases from J; bases unmatched to any gene: 3. The CDR3 is 14 amino acids. The CDR3 DNA reads TGTGCCAGCAGCACGGGGACAGGCACCGGGGAGCTGTTTTTT. Amino acid sequence: CASSTGTGTGELFF.

This clonotype has ten or more counts. The chain links TRBV5-1 to TRBJ1-1; D not certain. V shed 1 base and J shed 1 base, with 8 bases lying between them. CDR1 is SGHRS, CDR2 YFSETQ, per germline. CDR3 length: 14 residues. CDR3 residues: CASSLFDPNTEAFF. CDR3 nucleotide sequence: TGCGCCAGCAGCTTGTTCGACCCGAACACTGAAGCTTTCTTT.

This clonotype occurred many times. V is TRBV3-1 and J is TRBJ2-3; D uncertain. The CDR3 covers 15 residues. The V end lost 0 bases, the J end lost 2 bases, and 9 bases lay between the germline ends. Germline-derived CDR1 and CDR2 are LGHDT and YNNKEL (reference sequence). Here the CDR3 DNA reads TGTGCCAGCAGCCAAGAGGTTGGGGTCACAGATACGCAGTATTTT. Protein sequence: CASSQEVGVTDTQYF.

To note about this clonotype: Sequence at one end of the junction differs from germline and may be a read error. The rearrangement joins TRBV12-5 to TRBJ2-5, with 10 bases that match TRBD2. The CDR3 contains 15 residues. Germline loops: CDR1 LGHNT, CDR2 FRNRAP. CDR3 sequence (DNA): TGTGCTAGTGGTTTGGCTTCCGTTGGACTAGCGGCTCCCAGCTTC. Translated, it gives CASGLASVGLAAPSF.

This clonotype showed up just a few times. This chain connects TRBV18 to TRBJ1-1; D is unresolved. Trimming stripped 4 bases from V and 9 bases from J, with 18 bases between. The CDR3 sequence is 14 residues long. Germline loops: CDR1 KGHSH, CDR2 LQKENI. Written as DNA, the CDR3 is TGTGCCAGCTCACACCCGGCGGACCGATCAAAAGCTTTCTTT. Translation gives CASSHPADRSKAFF.